Reported below is one T cell receptor beta chain. This sample stems from a study of tumor-infiltrating lymphocytes in primary liver carcinoma. Background on the study: Participating patients were men and women between 30 and 69 years old.

Looked up from germline, CDR1 is MNHEY and CDR2 is SVGEGT. V lost 2 bases, J lost 12 bases, and 17 bases lay in between. The length of the CDR3 is 14 residues. From around 20-30 mg of unsorted bulk tissue, DNA and RNA were co-extracted together. Each tumor was sampled at four poles and its centre. Reverse transcription of approximately 0.55 ug total RNA with a constant-region primer produced TCR beta cDNA. Nested multiplex PCR, run for three rounds with slightly modified ARM-PCR, yielded TCR beta libraries. Forward primers for TRBV1-TRBV30 and a C-beta reverse primer served the first two PCR rounds, at roughly 10 cycles each. Each CDR3 protein is one row after TCRdb ran MiXCR on the multiplex PCR reads. The sample consists of roughly 25,000 distinct CDR3 sequences, around 84% of them appearing once.

The clonotype was recovered from a man in his forties or fifties with primary liver carcinoma and hepatitis B virus infection. V and J are TRBV6-2 or TRBV6-3 and TRBJ2-1, with D perhaps TRBD2 (6 bases). The sequenced sample consisted of liver tumor tissue from sampling region 3. The subset was: tumor region T3, left-lateral pole. This CDR3 is CASSYHREPPWQFF. DNA of the CDR3: TGTGCCAGCAGTTACCATCGGGAGCCCCCTTGGCAGTTCTTC.